Shown below are 10 T cell receptor beta chains from a single sample sequenced in a study of CD8+ T cells in alopecia areata. Treatment of the sample: oral pan-JAK inhibitor, 5-10 mg twice daily. Extracted RNA was reverse transcribed into cDNA, the sequencing template. Sequencing was performed with immunoSEQ multiplex PCR; in TCRdb, only in-frame clones are kept and a portion is missing. Among about 120,000 clones, over 60% were seen once, and the ten largest hold around 5.7%. The sample was CD4+ T cells sorted from blood, taken at week 4, from a patient treated with tofacitinib. Receptors originate from a human donor with alopecia areata.

The CDR3 loop reads CASSPRTGGEYGYTF. The CDR3 nucleotides read TGTGCCAGCAGCCCAAGGACAGGGGGTGAATATGGCTACACCTTC. The genes are TRBV5-6 and TRBJ1-2; 10 bases line up with TRBD1. Unmatched junction bases numbered 8, after V lost 4 bases and J lost 5 bases. This CDR3 spans 15 amino acids. Germline V gives CDR1 SGHDT, CDR2 YYEEEE.

The V and J genes are TRBV28 and TRBJ2-5; 7 bases are shared with TRBD2. V trimming: 8 bases; J trimming: 2 bases; junction bases outside the gene matches: 8. There are 14 residues in the CDR3. Germline-derived CDR1 and CDR2 are MDHEN and SYDVKM. CDR3 DNA sequence: TGTGCCAGCGCTGGGGGGGGGTCACAAGAGACCCAGTACTTC. Its protein is CASAGGGSQETQYF. The full variable domain, rest sourced from reference TRBV28 and TRBJ2-5, is DVKVTQSSRYLVKRTGEKVFLECVQDMDHENMFWYRQDPGLGLRLIYFSYDVKMKEKGDIPEGYSVSREKKERFSLILESASTNQTSMYLCASAGGGSQETQYFGPGTRLLVL.

The chain combines TRBV29-1 with TRBJ2-6; D not resolved. CDR3 length: 16 residues. Per the germline V gene, CDR1 is SQVTM and CDR2 is ANQGSEA. The ends were cut back, 5 bases at V and 0 bases at J, with 14 bases in the middle. The CDR3 region is CSVLSAQNSGANVLTF. The CDR3 region has the DNA TGCAGCGTTTTGTCTGCTCAGAACTCTGGGGCCAACGTCCTGACTTTC.

The rearrangement uses TRBV27 and TRBJ1-5; D is uncertain. This CDR3 region has 12 residues. CDR1 and CDR2 (germline): MNHEY, SMNVEV (reference sequence). V lost 3 bases and J 7 bases, leaving 7 bases between the germline ends. The CDR3 protein is CASSFPGQPQHF. The CDR3 region has the DNA TGTGCCAGCAGTTTTCCGGGGCAGCCCCAGCATTTT.

The rearrangement joins TRBV5-4 to TRBJ2-3; D not resolved. The CDR3 consists of 13 residues. Trimming removed 0 bases at V and 4 bases at J, with 6 bases between. Per the germline V gene, CDR1 is SGHNT and CDR2 is YYREEE (reference sequence). The CDR3 sequence is CASSLGPSDTQYF. The CDR3 region has the DNA TGTGCCAGCAGCTTGGGACCGTCAGATACGCAGTATTTT. Full variable domain (remainder filled in from reference TRBV5-4 and TRBJ2-3): ETGVTQSPTHLIKTRGQQVTLRCSSQSGHNTVSWYQQALGQGPQFIFQYYREEENGRGNFPPRFSGLQFPNYSSELNVNALELDDSALYLCASSLGPSDTQYFGPGTRLTVL.

The chain joins TRBV29-1 to TRBJ2-2; 7 bases fit TRBD1. Germline trimming cut 4 bases from V and 4 bases from J; bases unmatched to any gene: 3. Germline assignment: CDR1 SQVTM and CDR2 ANQGSEA. The CDR3 is 13 amino acids. This CDR3 reads CSVVAGGTGELFF. The CDR3, as DNA: TGCAGCGTTGTGGCAGGGGGCACCGGGGAGCTGTTTTTT.

The rearrangement links TRBV5-4 to TRBJ1-2; the match to TRBD1 covers 7 bases. The CDR3 extends over 13 amino acids. The J segment lost 8 bases and the V segment lost 5 bases, leaving 9 bases of the junction unmatched. The germline gives CDR1 SGHNT, CDR2 YYREEE (reference sequence). The CDR3 coding sequence is TGTGCCAGCAGGCAGACAGGGACTAAAGGCTACACCTTC. The encoded protein is CASRQTGTKGYTF.

This chain joins TRBV29-1 and TRBJ1-2, with D possibly matching TRBD1 (5 bases). Trimming shortened V by 7 bases and J by 7 bases, and 13 bases separated the two germline ends. This CDR3 comprises 11 residues. Germline CDR1 and CDR2: SQVTM and ANQGSEA. This chain's CDR3 is CSGGTPAGYTF. CDR3 nucleotides: TGCAGCGGCGGGACTCCGGCTGGCTACACCTTC.

This chain links TRBV7-3 with TRBJ2-1, with 8 bases lining up with TRBD1. CDR3 length: 14 residues. The germline V gene encodes CDR1 SGHTA and CDR2 FQGTGA. J was trimmed by 4 bases and V by 5 bases; bases with no gene match: 4. The CDR3 DNA reads as TGTGCCAGCAGCGCAGGACAGGGTTACAATGAGCAGTTCTTC. Translated: CASSAGQGYNEQFF.

V and J are TRBV11-2 and TRBJ2-7, with 9 bases matching TRBD1. CDR3 size: 15 residues. With V trimmed by 5 bases and J by 0 bases, 5 bases remained unmatched. Germline CDR1 and CDR2: SGHAT and FQNNGV. CDR3 sequence: CASSMGQGSSYEQYF. CDR3 bases: TGTGCCAGCAGCATGGGACAGGGCAGCTCCTACGAGCAGTACTTC.